This T cell receptor beta chain was captured in a study of shared clonotypes between healthy human individuals. Naive CD8 isolation took CD45RO-negative cells positively selected for CCR7 and excluded terminally differentiated effector memory CD45RA+ cells. Comment on this clone: As yet, its antigen is unknown. In the same sample, other DNA sequences code for this CDR3.

The CDR3 has 15 residues. Trimming took off 1 base at V and 0 bases at J, with 10 bases between the two ends. Germline V gene sequence: CDR1 MNHNS, CDR2 SASEGT. Study-level results: Larger richness was generally estimated for naive than memory subsets. When naive CD4 clonotypes were compared across several donors, 4% to 6.5% were shared.

Assay execution took place at the deep level. Clones were read by immunoSEQ multiplex PCR, and TCRdb kept only the in-frame ones, dropping some. The sample yields under 850,000 clones, around 93% seen once. This rearrangement joins TRBV6-1 to TRBJ2-7; the D gene could be TRBD1 or TRBD2 (5 bases each). The sample comprised naive CD8+ T cells sorted from blood. This clonotype was sampled from a man under 40 in good health. CDR3 in DNA: TGTGCCAGCAGTGAAGTGGCAGGGAGCTCCTACGAGCAGTACTTC. Amino acid sequence: CASSEVAGSSYEQYF.